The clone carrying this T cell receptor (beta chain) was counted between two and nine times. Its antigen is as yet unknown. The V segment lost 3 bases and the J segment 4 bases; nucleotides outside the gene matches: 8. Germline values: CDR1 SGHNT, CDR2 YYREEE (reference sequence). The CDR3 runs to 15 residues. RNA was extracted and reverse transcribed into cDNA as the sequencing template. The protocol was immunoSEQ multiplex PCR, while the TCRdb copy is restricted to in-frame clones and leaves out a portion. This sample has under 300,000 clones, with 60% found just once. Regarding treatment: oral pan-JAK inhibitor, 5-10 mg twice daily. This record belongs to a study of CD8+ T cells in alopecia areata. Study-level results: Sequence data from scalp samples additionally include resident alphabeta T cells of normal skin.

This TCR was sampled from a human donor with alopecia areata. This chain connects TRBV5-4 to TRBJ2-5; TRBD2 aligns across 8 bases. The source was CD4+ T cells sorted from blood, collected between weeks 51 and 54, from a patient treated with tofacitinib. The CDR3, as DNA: TGTGCCAGCAGCTCAGGACTAGCCCATCGAGAGACCCAGTACTTC. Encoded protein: CASSSGLAHRETQYF.